The rows below give T cell receptor beta chains drawn from one sample of a study of T-cell reconstitution after alpha-beta-depleted transplantation in children. Using its own MiXCR run on the PCR reads, TCRdb lists one record per CDR3 protein. The sample has about 130,000 distinct CDR3 sequences; about 9.6% are singletons. Sequencing was performed on PBMCs, mostly from graft donor cells, taken 180 days after TCRalphabeta/CD19-depleted stem cell transplant. The receptors were gathered from a girl under three years old who had a stem cell transplant for combined immunodeficiency, so the T cells may come from the graft donor. CDR3s leave out the opening cysteine and the closing phenylalanine or tryptophan. The order of the fields is clone size, V gene, J gene, CDR3 protein. Clone size is shown for a subset of rows, as once, few, many or a class of expanded clone.

few	TRBV10-3	TRBJ2-6	AIRNSSGANVLT
-	TRBV20-1	TRBJ2-1	SASGGAGYNEQF
-	TRBV9	TRBJ2-5	ASSTPSGRARETQY
many	TRBV12-3/TRBV12-4	TRBJ2-7	ASSLWDVPYEQY
many	TRBV5-1	TRBJ1-4	ASSLGAGNEKLF
few	TRBV29-1	TRBJ2-7	SAAGVAYEQY
-	TRBV6-5	TRBJ2-1	ASSYIATGRSEQF
few	TRBV20-1	TRBJ1-1	SAWRGQGATEAF
few	TRBV5-1	TRBJ2-7	ASSLRLASYEQY
-	TRBV5-1	TRBJ2-7	ASSLDRDTYEQY
-	TRBV18	TRBJ1-4	ASSRGTGNEKLF
few	TRBV29-1	TRBJ2-7	SVNDGKVHEQY
few	TRBV7-3	TRBJ2-7	ASRFRDRGPYEQY
-	TRBV7-3	TRBJ2-7	ASSLGGKDYEQY
-	TRBV18	TRBJ2-7	ASSPSGRYEQY
-	TRBV5-6	TRBJ2-7	ASSADRGDEQY
few	TRBV10-3	TRBJ2-3	AITPGTRSDTQY
-	TRBV5-1	TRBJ2-7	ASSLGGGHSEQY
-	TRBV12-3/TRBV12-4	TRBJ1-4	ASSFGSELF
-	TRBV7-2	TRBJ2-5	ASSLEGGQETQY
-	TRBV20-1	TRBJ1-2	SARSVNYGYT
-	TRBV7-8	TRBJ2-1	ASSSQRTSSYNEQF
many	TRBV12-3/TRBV12-4	TRBJ2-4	ASSLWGGLENIQY
few	TRBV11-1	TRBJ2-1	ASSRLAGNNEQF
few	TRBV5-1	TRBJ2-5	ASSLEGQGYQETQY
few	TRBV5-5	TRBJ2-7	ASSPGVGQY
few	TRBV25-1	TRBJ2-1	ASSELAGDNEQF
few	TRBV6-1	TRBJ1-1	ASSDRSKTTEAF
few	TRBV11-2	TRBJ1-2	ASSFSGDNYGYT
-	TRBV18	TRBJ2-1	ASSFAGTSGRNEQF
-	TRBV24-1	TRBJ2-7	ATSAGGGSSYEQY
-	TRBV7-2	TRBJ1-5	ASSSTGSLQPQH
-	TRBV27	TRBJ2-5	ASSFSPREVGETQY
-	TRBV7-9	TRBJ2-1	ASSLVRRSGPNEQF
few	TRBV10-3	TRBJ2-4	AISDPDRGLPKNIQY
-	TRBV9	TRBJ2-3	ASSVAAGDTQY
few	TRBV7-3	TRBJ2-1	ASSDPDSGQQF
few	TRBV15	TRBJ2-5	ATSRMKGMGETQY
few	TRBV29-1	TRBJ2-7	SAGGAGVYEQY
many	TRBV20-1	TRBJ1-2	SASRAGGYGYT
few	TRBV7-2	TRBJ1-6	ASSLGGVPLH
-	TRBV20-1	TRBJ1-2	SARLLGFSYGYT
-	TRBV12-3/TRBV12-4	TRBJ2-1	ASSFLATVPNEQF
-	TRBV7-2	TRBJ2-3	ASSLLWGTDTQY
-	TRBV6-6	TRBJ2-7	ASWDGSYEQY